The clone carrying this T cell receptor beta chain was recorded at least ten times. Antigen unknown. The germline V and J ends were trimmed by 2 bases and 1 base, with 5 bases remaining between them. The CDR3 length is 12 residues. CDR1 is DFQATT and CDR2 is SNEGSKA in the germline V gene (reference sequence). This sample stems from a study of neurological immune-mediated disorders. The cDNA was produced through 5'RACE with 10-nucleotide random UMIs. Each CDR3 protein is one row after TCRdb ran MiXCR on the 5' RACE reads. The sample consists of 55,000 to 80,000 distinct CDR3 sequences, under 5.5% of them appearing once. Unsorted libraries were generated from 2 million PBMCs. These cells had been stored in RNAlater at -80 C. Study results and caveats: There were no CDR3 amino acid sequences shared by expanded clones across subjects, a result suggesting private repertoires in all groups.

The sequenced sample was PBMCs. This clonotype was obtained from a woman in her 50s with multiple sclerosis. V and J are TRBV20-1 and TRBJ1-2; D uncertain. CDR3 in DNA: TGCAGTGCTAGATTCCTTAACTATGGCTACACCTTC. This gives the protein CSARFLNYGYTF.